What follows describes a single TCR beta chain. Its antigen is unidentified. Whole-blood total RNA was extracted without T cell sorting. These data belong to a study of monozygotic twins with inflammatory bowel disease. Study observations and caveats: For repertoire similarity, concordant twins did not differ from discordant twins, possibly because power was limited. Twins with IBD were found to have lower TCRbeta diversity (inverse Simpson) than healthy co-twins.

cDNA for TCRalpha and TCRbeta was amplified by nested PCRs of about 15 then nine to ten cycles. With the 5' RACE reads reprocessed, TCRdb shows one record per CDR3 protein and no DNA. Its clone listing holds approximately 400,000 distinct CDR3 sequences. The source is a human donor with ulcerative colitis or Crohn's disease, or a healthy co-twin of an affected twin (not recorded which). Source material: blood.

CDR3 region: CASRAGGTVRNEQFF. The genes are TRBV2 and TRBJ2-1; the D gene TCRdb calls, TRBD1, cannot be checked with no DNA. The CDR3 totals 15 residues. Germline V gene data show CDR1 as SNHLY and CDR2 as FYNNEI.